Shown below are 8 T cell receptor beta chains from a single sample sequenced in a study of cytomegalovirus exposure and HLA in healthy donors. Sequenced by immunoSEQ multiplex PCR; TCRdb stores in-frame clones only, minus some. The sample includes roughly 260,000 clones, around nine tenths of them seen just once. The sequenced material came from PBMCs. The receptors come from a man younger than 35 in good health and CMV-seronegative.

The rearrangement uses TRBV6-1 and TRBJ2-2, with TRBD2 matching over 13 bases. V was clipped by 2 bases and J by 4 bases; unmatched bases: 7. This CDR3 is 18 amino acids long. Germline CDR1 reads MNHNS; CDR2 reads SASEGT. CDR3 residues: CASSETGLAGVGTGELFF. Here the CDR3 DNA reads TGTGCCAGCAGTGAAACTGGACTAGCGGGAGTTGGCACCGGGGAGCTGTTTTTT.

The V gene is TRBV27, the J gene TRBJ1-4; TRBD1 aligns across 8 bases. Germline assignment: CDR1 MNHEY and CDR2 SMNVEV (reference sequence). Losses at the gene ends were 8 bases for V and 10 bases for J; bases not matched to a gene: 12. This CDR3 spans 14 amino acids. This CDR3 is CASSHTGQGRKLFF. CDR3 DNA sequence: TGTGCCAGCTCACATACAGGACAGGGTCGAAAACTGTTTTTT.

The chain employs TRBV2 and TRBJ2-1; possibly TRBD1 for D (5 bases). The CDR3 runs to 14 residues. Germline V gene data show CDR1 as SNHLY and CDR2 as FYNNEI. V was trimmed by 3 bases and J by 4 bases, leaving 10 bases between them. The chain's CDR3 is CASSEGRTYNEQFF. The CDR3 coding sequence is TGTGCCAGCAGTGAGGGGCGGACATACAATGAGCAGTTCTTC.

The genes are TRBV27 and TRBJ2-7; TRBD2 matches 8 bases. The ends lost 3 bases at V and 2 bases at J; junction bases unmatched: 3. The CDR3 runs 14 residues. Germline CDR1 and CDR2: MNHEY and SMNVEV (reference sequence). The CDR3 loop reads CASSFSGTAYEQYF. The CDR3 nucleotides read TGTGCCAGCAGTTTTAGCGGGACGGCCTACGAGCAGTACTTC.

This chain connects TRBV7-2 to TRBJ2-7; 7 bases agree with TRBD1. This CDR3 spans 15 amino acids. The germline V gene has CDR1 SGHTA and CDR2 FQGNSA. V lost 5 bases, J lost 3 bases, and 10 bases stayed unmatched. The CDR3 sequence is CASSPRTGPIYEQYF. CDR3 in DNA: TGTGCCAGCAGCCCACGGACAGGACCCATCTACGAGCAGTACTTC.

This chain connects TRBV12-2 to TRBJ2-1; TRBD2, the D gene given by the table, was not confirmed from the DNA. TRBV12-2 is flagged as a pseudogene. The CDR3 covers 14 residues. CDR3 sequence reads: CASRSLSSYNEQFF. The CDR3 region has the DNA TGTGCAAGTCGCTCCCTAAGCTCCTACAATGAGCAGTTCTTC.

The chain links TRBV7-2 to TRBJ1-2, with D unresolved. Germline CDR1 and CDR2: SGHTA and FQGNSA. This CDR3 contains 12 residues. V dropped 5 bases and J dropped 6 bases, with 10 bases sitting between them. The CDR3 loop reads CASSLLSDGYTF. CDR3 coding DNA: TGTGCCAGCAGCCTACTTAGTGATGGCTACACCTTC.

V is TRBV27 and J is TRBJ1-1; D perhaps matches TRBD1 (5 bases). Trimming took 6 bases from V and 3 from J, leaving 11 bases between them. Germline CDR1 and CDR2: MNHEY and SMNVEV (reference sequence). This CDR3 contains 13 residues. CDR3 sequence: CASRQPGYTEAFF. The DNA for the CDR3 is TGTGCCAGCAGACAACCAGGGTACACTGAAGCTTTCTTT.